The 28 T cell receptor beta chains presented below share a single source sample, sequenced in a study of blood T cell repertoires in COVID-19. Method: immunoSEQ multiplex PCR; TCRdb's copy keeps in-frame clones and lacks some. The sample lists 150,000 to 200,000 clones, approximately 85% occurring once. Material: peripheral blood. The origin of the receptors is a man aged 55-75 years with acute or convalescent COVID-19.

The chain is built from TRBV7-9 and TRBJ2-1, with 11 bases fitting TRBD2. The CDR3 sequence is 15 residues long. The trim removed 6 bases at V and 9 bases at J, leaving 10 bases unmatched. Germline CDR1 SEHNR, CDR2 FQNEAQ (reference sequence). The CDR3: CASRLIAGGPSEQFF. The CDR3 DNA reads TGTGCCAGCAGGCTAATAGCGGGAGGGCCGAGTGAGCAGTTCTTC.

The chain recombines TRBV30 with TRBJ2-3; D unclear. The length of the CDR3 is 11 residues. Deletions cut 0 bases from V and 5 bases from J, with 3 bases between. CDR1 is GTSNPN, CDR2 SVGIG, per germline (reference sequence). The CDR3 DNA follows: TGTGCCTGGAGTGTTAAAGATACGCAGTATTTT. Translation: CAWSVKDTQYF. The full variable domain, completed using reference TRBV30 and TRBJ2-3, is SQTIHQWPATLVQPVGSPLSLECTVEGTSNPNLYWYRQAAGRGLQLLFYSVGIGQISSEVPQNLSASRPQDRQFILSSKKLLLSDSGFYLCAWSVKDTQYFGPGTRLTVL.

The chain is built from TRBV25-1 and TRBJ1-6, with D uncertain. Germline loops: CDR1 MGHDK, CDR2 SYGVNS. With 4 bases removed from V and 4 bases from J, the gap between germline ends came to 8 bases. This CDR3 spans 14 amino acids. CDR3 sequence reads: CASSATNYNSPLHF. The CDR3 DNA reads TGTGCCAGCAGTGCGACAAATTATAATTCACCCCTCCACTTT.

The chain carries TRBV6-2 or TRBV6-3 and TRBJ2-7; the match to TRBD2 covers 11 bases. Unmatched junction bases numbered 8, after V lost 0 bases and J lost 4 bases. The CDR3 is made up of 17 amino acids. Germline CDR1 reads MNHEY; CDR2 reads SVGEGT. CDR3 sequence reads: CASSYSKTSGRLYEQYF. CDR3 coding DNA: TGTGCCAGCAGTTACTCGAAAACTAGCGGGAGACTATACGAGCAGTACTTC.

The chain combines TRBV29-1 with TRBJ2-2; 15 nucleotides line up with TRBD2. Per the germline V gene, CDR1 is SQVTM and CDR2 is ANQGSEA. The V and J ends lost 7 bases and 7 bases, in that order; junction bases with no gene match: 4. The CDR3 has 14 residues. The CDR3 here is CSGGLAGGVGELFF. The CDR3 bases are TGCAGCGGTGGACTAGCGGGAGGGGTCGGGGAGCTGTTTTTT.

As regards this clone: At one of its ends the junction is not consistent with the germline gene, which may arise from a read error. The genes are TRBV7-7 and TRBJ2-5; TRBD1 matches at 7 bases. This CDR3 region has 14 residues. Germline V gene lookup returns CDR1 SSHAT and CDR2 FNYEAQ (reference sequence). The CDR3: CASSTTGVRETQYF. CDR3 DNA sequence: TGTGCTAGCAGCACCACAGGGGTTCGGGAGACCCAGTACTTC.

The chain's CDR3 is CASSSRTSGYEQYF. The CDR3 DNA reads as TGCGCCAGCAGCTCCCGGACTAGCGGGTACGAGCAGTACTTC. This chain links TRBV5-1 with TRBJ2-7; 11 nucleotides agree with TRBD2. The junction had 3 bases not matched to a gene; V was cut back by 3 bases and J by 4 bases. Germline loops: CDR1 SGHRS, CDR2 YFSETQ. The CDR3 contains 14 residues.

CDR3 sequence (DNA): TGTGCCAGCAGCGTAGATGGCAGGGATAATTCACCCCTCCACTTT. It yields the protein CASSVDGRDNSPLHF. J is TRBJ1-6 and V is TRBV9, with D perhaps matching TRBD1 (5 bases). V was pared by 0 bases and J by 5 bases, with 9 bases between. Per germline, CDR1 SGDLS and CDR2 YYNGEE. The CDR3 runs 15 residues.

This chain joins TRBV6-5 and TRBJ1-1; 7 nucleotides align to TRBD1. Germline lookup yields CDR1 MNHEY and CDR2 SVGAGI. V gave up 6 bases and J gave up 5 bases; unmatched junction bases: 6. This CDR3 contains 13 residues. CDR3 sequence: CASSPTGLTEAFF. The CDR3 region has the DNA TGTGCCAGCAGCCCGACAGGGTTGACTGAAGCTTTCTTT.

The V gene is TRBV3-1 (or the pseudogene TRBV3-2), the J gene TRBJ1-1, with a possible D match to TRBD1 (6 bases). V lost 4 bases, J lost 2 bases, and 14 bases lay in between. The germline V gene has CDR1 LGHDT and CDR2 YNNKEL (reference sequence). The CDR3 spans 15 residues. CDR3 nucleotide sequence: TGTGCCAGCAGCCCCTCAGACAGGCCCAACACTGAAGCTTTCTTT. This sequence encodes CASSPSDRPNTEAFF.

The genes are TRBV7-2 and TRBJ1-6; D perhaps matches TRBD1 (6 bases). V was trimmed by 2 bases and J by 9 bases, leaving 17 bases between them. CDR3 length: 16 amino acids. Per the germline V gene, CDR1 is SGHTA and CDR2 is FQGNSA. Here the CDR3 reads CASSLLGGPVVSPLHF. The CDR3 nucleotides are TGTGCCAGCAGCTTACTGGGGGGGCCGGTAGTTTCACCCCTCCACTTT.

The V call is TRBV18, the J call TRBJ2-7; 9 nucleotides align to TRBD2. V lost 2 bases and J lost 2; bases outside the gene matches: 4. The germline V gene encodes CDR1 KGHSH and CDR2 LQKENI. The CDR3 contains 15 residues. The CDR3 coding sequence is TGTGCCAGCTCACCAGCGGGGGGGCTTGCCTACGAGCAGTACTTC. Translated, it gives CASSPAGGLAYEQYF.

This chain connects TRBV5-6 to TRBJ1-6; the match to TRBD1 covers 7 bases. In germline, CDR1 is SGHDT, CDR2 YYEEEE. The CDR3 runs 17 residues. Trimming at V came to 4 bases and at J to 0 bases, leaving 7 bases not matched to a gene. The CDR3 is CASSTGQQSSYNSPLHF. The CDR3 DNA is TGTGCCAGCAGCACGGGACAGCAAAGCTCCTATAATTCACCCCTCCACTTT.

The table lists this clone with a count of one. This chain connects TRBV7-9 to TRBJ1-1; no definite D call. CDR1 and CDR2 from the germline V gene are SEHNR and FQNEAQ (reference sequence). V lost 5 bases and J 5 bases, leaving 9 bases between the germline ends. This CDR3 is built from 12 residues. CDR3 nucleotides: TGTGCCAGCAGCCAAGGGAGGACTGAAGCTTTCTTT. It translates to CASSQGRTEAFF.

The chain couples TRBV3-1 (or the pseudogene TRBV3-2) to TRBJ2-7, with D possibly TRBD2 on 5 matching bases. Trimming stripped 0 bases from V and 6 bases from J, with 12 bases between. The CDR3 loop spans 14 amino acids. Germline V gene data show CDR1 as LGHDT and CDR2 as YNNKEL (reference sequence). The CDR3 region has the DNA TGTGCCAGCAGCCAAGACGGGGTCCCCCGCGAGCAGTACTTC. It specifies CASSQDGVPREQYF.

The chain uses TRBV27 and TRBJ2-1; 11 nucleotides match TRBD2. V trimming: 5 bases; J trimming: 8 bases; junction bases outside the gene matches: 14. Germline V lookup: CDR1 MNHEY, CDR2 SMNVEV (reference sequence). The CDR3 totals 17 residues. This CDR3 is CASSPLIAGGPSYEQFF. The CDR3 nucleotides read TGTGCCAGCAGTCCCCTTATAGCGGGAGGGCCCTCGTATGAGCAGTTCTTC.

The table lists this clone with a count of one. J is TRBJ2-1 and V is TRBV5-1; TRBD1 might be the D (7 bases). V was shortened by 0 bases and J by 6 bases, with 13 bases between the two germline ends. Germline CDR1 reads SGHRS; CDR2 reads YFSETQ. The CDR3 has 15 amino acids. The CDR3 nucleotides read TGCGCCAGCAGCTTGGGTCAGGGGGGTTTCAATGAGCAGTTCTTC. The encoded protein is CASSLGQGGFNEQFF. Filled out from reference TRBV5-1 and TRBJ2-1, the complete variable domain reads KAGVTQTPRYLIKTRGQQVTLSCSPISGHRSVSWYQQTPGQGLQFLFEYFSETQRNKGNFPGRFSGRQFSNSRSEMNVSTLELGDSALYLCASSLGQGGFNEQFFGPGTRLTVL.

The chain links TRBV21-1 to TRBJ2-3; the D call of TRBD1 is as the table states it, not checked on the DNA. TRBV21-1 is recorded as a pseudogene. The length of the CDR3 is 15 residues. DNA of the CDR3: TGTGCCAGCAGCAAAGCGCAGGGTACTACAGATACGCAGTATTTT. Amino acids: CASSKAQGTTDTQYF.

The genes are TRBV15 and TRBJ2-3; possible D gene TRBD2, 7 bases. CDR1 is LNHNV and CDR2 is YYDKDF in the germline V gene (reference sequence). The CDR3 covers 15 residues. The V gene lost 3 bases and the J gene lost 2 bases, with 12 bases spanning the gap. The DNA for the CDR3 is TGTGCCACCAGCAGGGAGGGGGGGACCACAGATACGCAGTATTTT. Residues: CATSREGGTTDTQYF.

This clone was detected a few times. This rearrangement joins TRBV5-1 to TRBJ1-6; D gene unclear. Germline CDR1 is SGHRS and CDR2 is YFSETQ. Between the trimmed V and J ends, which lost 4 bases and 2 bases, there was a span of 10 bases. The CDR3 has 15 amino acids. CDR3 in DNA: TGCGCCAGCAGCCGAGAACCAACCTATAATTCACCCCTCCACTTT. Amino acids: CASSREPTYNSPLHF.

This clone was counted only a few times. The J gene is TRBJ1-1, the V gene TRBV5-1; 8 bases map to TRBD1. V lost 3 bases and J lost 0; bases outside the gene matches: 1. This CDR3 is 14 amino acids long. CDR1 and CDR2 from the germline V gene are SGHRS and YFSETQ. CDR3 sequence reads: CASSWTGMNTEAFF. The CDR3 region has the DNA TGCGCCAGCAGCTGGACAGGGATGAACACTGAAGCTTTCTTT.

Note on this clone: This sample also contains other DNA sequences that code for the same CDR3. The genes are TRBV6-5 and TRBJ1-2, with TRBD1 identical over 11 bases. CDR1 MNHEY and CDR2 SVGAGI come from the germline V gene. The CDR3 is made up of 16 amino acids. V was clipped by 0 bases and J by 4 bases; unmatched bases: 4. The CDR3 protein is CASSYSRTGGSYGYTF. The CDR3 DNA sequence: TGTGCCAGCAGTTACTCGAGGACAGGGGGCTCCTATGGCTACACCTTC.

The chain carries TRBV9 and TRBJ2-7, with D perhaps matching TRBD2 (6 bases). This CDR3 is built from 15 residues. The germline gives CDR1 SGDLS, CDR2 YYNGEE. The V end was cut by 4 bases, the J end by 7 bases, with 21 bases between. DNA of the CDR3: TGTGCCAGCAGCCCCTGGAGGGGCAGCCAGAGGGAGCAGTACTTC. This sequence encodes CASSPWRGSQREQYF.

The CDR3 DNA is TGTGCCAGCAGCCCGTTCGGTCGCGAGCAGTACTTC. It translates to CASSPFGREQYF. The chain recombines TRBV5-6 with TRBJ2-7; D remains ambiguous. This CDR3 spans 12 amino acids. Germline CDR1 is SGHDT and CDR2 is YYEEEE. V lost 4 bases to trimming and J lost 6 bases, with 11 bases between them. The full variable domain, its missing parts supplied by reference TRBV5-6 and TRBJ2-7, is DAGVTQSPTHLIKTRGQQVTLRCSPKSGHDTVSWYQQALGQGPQFIFQYYEEEERQRGNFPDRFSGHQFPNYSSELNVNALLLGDSALYLCASSPFGREQYFGPGTRLTVT.

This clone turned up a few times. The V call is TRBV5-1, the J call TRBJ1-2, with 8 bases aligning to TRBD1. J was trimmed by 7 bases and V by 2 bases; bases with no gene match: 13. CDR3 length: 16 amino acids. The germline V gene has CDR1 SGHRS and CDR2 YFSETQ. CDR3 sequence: CASSLTPGQARGGYTF. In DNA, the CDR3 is TGCGCCAGCAGCTTAACCCCGGGACAGGCCAGGGGTGGCTACACCTTC.

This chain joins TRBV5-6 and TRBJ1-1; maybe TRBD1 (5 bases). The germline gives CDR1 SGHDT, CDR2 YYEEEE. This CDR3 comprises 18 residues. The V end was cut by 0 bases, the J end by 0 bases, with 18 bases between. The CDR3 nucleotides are TGTGCCAGCAGCTTGGCCAATTCGGGGAGGGGTATGAACACTGAAGCTTTCTTT. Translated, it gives CASSLANSGRGMNTEAFF.

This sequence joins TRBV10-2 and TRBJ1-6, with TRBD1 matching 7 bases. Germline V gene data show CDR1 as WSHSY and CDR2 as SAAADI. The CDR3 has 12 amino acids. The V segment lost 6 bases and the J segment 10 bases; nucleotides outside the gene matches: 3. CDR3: CASSQGESPLHF. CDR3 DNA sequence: TGCGCCAGCAGCCAGGGGGAATCACCCCTCCACTTT.

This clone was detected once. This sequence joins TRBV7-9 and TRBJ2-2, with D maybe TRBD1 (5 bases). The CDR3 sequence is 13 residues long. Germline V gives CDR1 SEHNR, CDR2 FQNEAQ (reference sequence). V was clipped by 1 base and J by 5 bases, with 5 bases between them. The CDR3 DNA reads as TGTGCCAGCAGCTTAGAGGGGACCGGGGAGCTGTTTTTT. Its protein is CASSLEGTGELFF.